Each of the 5 T cell receptor beta chains below was sequenced from the same sample in a study of cytomegalovirus exposure and HLA in healthy donors. The PCR made use of 60 Vbeta and 13 Jbeta primers. Sequenced by immunoSEQ multiplex PCR; TCRdb stores in-frame clones only, minus some. The sample lists about 210,000 clones, 82% occurring once. Sequencing input: PBMCs. These receptors came from a man aged 35 to 55 in good health and CMV-seropositive.

The rearrangement uses TRBV27 and TRBJ1-4, with D unclear. V lost 0 bases, J lost 4 bases, and 9 bases lay in between. The CDR3 consists of 15 residues. The germline V gene has CDR1 MNHEY and CDR2 SMNVEV (reference sequence). CDR3 loop: CASSLSQRLNEKLFF. In DNA, the CDR3 is TGTGCCAGCAGTTTATCGCAGAGGCTTAATGAAAAACTGTTTTTT.

The V call is TRBV4-1, the J call TRBJ2-4, with 10 bases that match TRBD2. Per germline, CDR1 MGHRA and CDR2 YSYEKL. V was pared by 1 base and J by 0 bases, with 3 bases of the junction left unmatched. CDR3 length: 17 residues. The CDR3 protein is CASSQAGTSEAKNIQYF. CDR3 sequence (DNA): TGCGCCAGCAGCCAAGCTGGGACTAGCGAAGCCAAAAACATTCAGTACTTC.

The chain links TRBV30 to TRBJ1-2; D not resolved. Trimming shortened V by 2 bases and J by 0 bases, and 7 bases separated the two germline ends. CDR1 and CDR2 (germline): GTSNPN, SVGIG (reference sequence). The CDR3 loop spans 13 amino acids. The CDR3 loop reads CAWSLAANYGYTF. CDR3 coding DNA: TGTGCCTGGAGTTTGGCAGCTAACTATGGCTACACCTTC.

The chain is built from TRBV27 and TRBJ1-5, with 7 bases identical to TRBD1. Germline V gene data show CDR1 as MNHEY and CDR2 as SMNVEV (reference sequence). Trimming removed 4 bases from V and 7 bases from J; junction bases left unmatched: 13. The CDR3 sequence is 16 residues long. CDR3 DNA: TGTGCCAGCAGTTCGACAGGGAAGGGCCAGGGCCAGCCCCAGCATTTT. Its protein is CASSSTGKGQGQPQHF.

The J gene is TRBJ1-2, the V gene TRBV12-5; possibly TRBD1 for D (5 bases). V gave up 5 bases and J gave up 4 bases, with 11 bases separating them. Germline CDR1 and CDR2: LGHNT and FRNRAP. The CDR3 covers 13 residues. The DNA for the CDR3 is TGTGCTAGTGGTGCTGGGGGGAGCTATGGCTACACCTTC. Protein product: CASGAGGSYGYTF.